The rows below give T cell receptor beta chains drawn from one sample of a study of blood T cells in healthy people across ages. TCRdb reprocessed the 5' RACE reads with MiXCR, giving one entry per CDR3 protein. In the table there are about 780,000 distinct CDR3 sequences, around half of which are singletons. Input material: blood. The receptors stem from a man aged 80 or over in good health. Each CDR3 is given with its conserved first and last residue. Clone sizes are given selectively: once, few, many, or a class where the clone is expanded.

few,TRBV3-1,CASSQAWQDSNSPLHF
.,TRBV13,CASSESARSQYF
few,TRBV10-2,CASSESGHRNQPQHF
few,TRBV20-1,CSASPPGTVADTQYF
many,TRBV5-1,CASSLGANSPLHF
.,TRBV20-1,CSARDHRGPSYEQYF
.,TRBV5-1,CASTLSYNEQFF
.,TRBV5-1,CASKRGLQETQYF
.,TRBV4-1,CASSQVFFGTRVGGSTDTQYF
few,TRBV2,CASSEVSSYNEQFF
.,TRBV28,CACERQPLYEQYF
many,TRBV7-9,CASSMDSHNQPQHF
.,TRBV7-9,CASQGRQETQYF
.,TRBV10-3,CAISESRDRYYEQFF
.,TRBV7-2,CASSQLGVGTDTQYF
many,TRBV7-2,CASSWTGGTYEQYF
.,TRBV5-1,CASSLDAGVSTDTQYF
.,TRBV7-3,CASSSKGRVYNEQFF
.,TRBV27,CACSLVGYEQYF
few,TRBV7-2,CASSLGSPGANVLTF
.,TRBV2,CASRDRTGGIGELFF
.,TRBV9,CASSVWDRPSGANVLTF